Following are 4 T cell receptor beta chains from one sample sequenced in a study of regulatory T cells in long-lasting Graves disease. Time point denoted: newly diagnosed GD, antithyroid drugs for less than 3 months. PBMC RNA served as the TCR library source. Libraries of TCR beta came from iRepertoire HTBI primers plus Arm-PCR of CDR3 regions. Using its own MiXCR run on the multiplex PCR reads, TCRdb lists one record per CDR3 protein. The sample holds about 540,000 distinct CDR3 sequences, about 13% seen once. These data were also reused for a study on T cells in Graves' hyperthyroidism and ophthalmopathy.

The specimen comprised peripheral blood mononuclear cells (PBMCs), sampled at new diagnosis, from a patient treated with antithyroid drugs. These receptors originate from a man younger than 40 with Graves disease.

This clonotype was detected ten times or more. The chain combines TRBV7-2 with TRBJ2-3, with no clear D. There are 13 residues in the CDR3. Germline CDR1 is SGHTA and CDR2 is FQGNSA. The germline V and J ends were trimmed by 1 base and 5 bases, with 7 bases remaining between them. The CDR3 region has the DNA TGTGCCAGCAGCTTAGTATCCGTAGATACGCAGTATTTT. Translated, it gives CASSLVSVDTQYF.

This clonotype was counted at least ten times. The rearrangement joins TRBV20-1 to TRBJ2-1; 7 positions match TRBD1. The CDR3 has 13 amino acids. Germline CDR1 DFQATT, CDR2 SNEGSKA (reference sequence). Trimming cost V 4 bases and J 6 bases; bases outside gene matches: 6. CDR3 in DNA: TGCAGTGCTATGAAATACAGGGGCAATGAGCAGTTCTTC. Its protein is CSAMKYRGNEQFF.

This clonotype was found many times. This sequence joins TRBV27 and TRBJ2-1, with D perhaps given as TRBD1 or TRBD2 (5 bases each). Germline loops: CDR1 MNHEY, CDR2 SMNVEV (reference sequence). This CDR3 has 12 residues. Trimming shortened V by 5 bases and J by 9 bases, and 11 bases separated the two germline ends. The CDR3 DNA is TGTGCCAGCAGTCCCCCGGGGCGTGAGCAGTTCTTC. Translating gives CASSPPGREQFF.

This clonotype was seen many times. The V call is TRBV7-9, the J call TRBJ2-7, with D perhaps TRBD1 or TRBD2 (5 bases each). The V gene's germline CDR1 is SEHNR and CDR2 FQNEAQ (reference sequence). The CDR3 is made up of 13 amino acids. V lost 5 bases to trimming and J lost 5 bases, with 13 bases between them. The CDR3 sequence is CASSRLGVDEQYF. CDR3 in DNA: TGTGCCAGCAGCCGTTTGGGGGTAGACGAGCAGTACTTC.